One sample yielded the 20 T cell receptor beta chains listed below, sequenced in a study of cytomegalovirus exposure and HLA in healthy donors. PCR primers comprised 60 Vbeta and 13 Jbeta primers. Sequencing used immunoSEQ multiplex PCR; TCRdb keeps in-frame clones, though not all of them. Here the sample spans some 200,000 clones, around 75% being singletons. Sequencing input: PBMCs. Every receptor here comes from a woman in her 30s in good health and CMV-seronegative.

V and J are TRBV28 and TRBJ2-1; 10 nucleotides line up with TRBD2. After removal of 3 bases from V and 3 bases from J, the junction contained 5 bases not matched to a gene. The CDR3 sequence is 16 residues long. Germline CDR1 is MDHEN and CDR2 is SYDVKM. The DNA for the CDR3 is TGTGCCAGCAGTTTGGCGGTAGCGGGAGGCTACAATGAGCAGTTCTTC. Its protein is CASSLAVAGGYNEQFF.

This clone was observed a few times. This sequence joins TRBV19 and TRBJ2-7, with 8 positions matching TRBD2. The CDR3 sequence is 13 residues long. V was clipped by 3 bases and J by 2 bases; unmatched bases: 0. CDR1 is LNHDA and CDR2 is SQIVND in the germline V gene (reference sequence). The DNA for the CDR3 is TGTGCCAGTAGTATCGGGGGGGCCTACGAGCAGTACTTC. This codes for CASSIGGAYEQYF.

This chain connects TRBV14 to TRBJ2-1; tentatively, D is TRBD2 (5 bases). V was pared by 4 bases and J by 6 bases, with 13 bases between. The CDR3 is 14 residues long. The V gene's germline CDR1 is SGHDN and CDR2 FVKESK. DNA for the CDR3: TGTGCCAGCAGCCCGGGATCCCGGTTCAATGAGCAGTTCTTC. It specifies CASSPGSRFNEQFF.

The chain recombines TRBV6-6 with TRBJ1-6, with 7 bases lining up with TRBD1. This CDR3 has 16 residues. Losses at the gene ends were 6 bases for V and 7 bases for J; bases not matched to a gene: 12. Germline V CDR1 and CDR2: MNHNY, SVGAGI (reference sequence). The CDR3, as DNA: TGTGCCAGCAGGGACAAAAGAGGGGGCAACAATTCACCCCTCCACTTT. This translates into CASRDKRGGNNSPLHF.

Of note for this clone: One end of the junction fails to match germline, which may point to a read error. This CDR3 is also generated by other DNA sequences in the sample. V and J are TRBV19 and TRBJ1-1, with a possible D match to TRBD1 (5 bases). This CDR3 has 13 residues. Per germline, CDR1 LNHDA and CDR2 SQIVND (reference sequence). CDR3 coding DNA: TGTGCCAGTAATCCCAGGGTGAACACTGAAGCCTTCTTT. Translated, it gives CASNPRVNTEAFF.

The chain carries TRBV10-1 and TRBJ2-3; 10 nucleotides agree with TRBD1. The CDR3 length is 18 residues. The junction had 14 bases not matched to a gene; V was cut back by 4 bases and J by 4 bases. The germline gives CDR1 WNHNN, CDR2 SYGVQD (reference sequence). The CDR3 region is CASSGVRGTGVVPDTQYF. CDR3 nucleotides: TGCGCCAGCAGTGGAGTAAGGGGGACAGGGGTCGTTCCAGATACGCAGTATTTT.

The chain couples TRBV13 to TRBJ2-3; TRBD1 matches at 7 bases. Trimming at V came to 4 bases and at J to 5 bases, leaving 9 bases not matched to a gene. The CDR3 length is 15 residues. CDR1 and CDR2 from the germline V gene are PRHDT and FYEKMQ (reference sequence). The CDR3 sequence is CASSSQGILVDTQYF. The DNA for the CDR3 is TGTGCCAGCAGCTCACAGGGGATACTTGTAGATACGCAGTATTTT.

V usage is TRBV27 and J usage is TRBJ2-1; D is perhaps TRBD1 (6 bases). Germline V gene sequence: CDR1 MNHEY, CDR2 SMNVEV (reference sequence). The CDR3 totals 14 residues. The V end was cut by 5 bases, the J end by 4 bases, with 12 bases between. The CDR3 sequence is CASSQRTAYNEQFF. DNA for the CDR3: TGTGCCAGCAGTCAACGGACAGCTTACAATGAGCAGTTCTTC.

This clone was seen a few times. The chain joins TRBV19 to TRBJ1-1; maybe TRBD1 (5 bases). The CDR3 contains 14 residues. Between the trimmed V and J ends, which lost 3 bases and 0 bases, there was a span of 8 bases. The germline gives CDR1 LNHDA, CDR2 SQIVND (reference sequence). The CDR3 region is CASSIQGVNTEAFF. CDR3 coding DNA: TGTGCCAGTAGTATTCAAGGGGTGAACACTGAAGCTTTCTTT.

This rearrangement joins TRBV5-5 to TRBJ2-2; TRBD2 agrees at 10 bases. Looked up from germline, CDR1 is SGHKS and CDR2 is YYEKEE (reference sequence). Germline trimming cut 0 bases from V and 6 bases from J; bases unmatched to any gene: 2. CDR3 length: 15 residues. The CDR3 DNA reads TGTGCCAGCAGCTTGGATCTAGCGGGGGCCGGGGAGCTGTTTTTT. This gives the protein CASSLDLAGAGELFF. Supplemented by reference TRBV5-5 and TRBJ2-2, the full variable domain reads DAGVTQSPTHLIKTRGQQVTLRCSPISGHKSVSWYQQVLGQGPQFIFQYYEKEERGRGNFPDRFSARQFPNYSSELNVNALLLGDSALYLCASSLDLAGAGELFFGEGSRLTVL.

V usage is TRBV5-1 and J usage is TRBJ2-5; 11 nucleotides agree with TRBD1. Germline CDR1 and CDR2: SGHRS and YFSETQ. V was clipped by 3 bases and J by 4 bases; unmatched bases: 11. There are 17 residues in the CDR3. The DNA for the CDR3 is TGCGCCAGCAGCTCCGACTCCATCGGGACAGGGGGAGAGACCCAGTACTTC. Its protein product is CASSSDSIGTGGETQYF.

V and J are TRBV6-6 and TRBJ2-5; the match to TRBD2 covers 7 bases. The CDR3 has 14 residues. CDR1 and CDR2 (germline): MNHNY, SVGAGI (reference sequence). V shed 2 bases and J 4 bases; nucleotides not matched to a gene: 4. In DNA form, the CDR3 reads TGTGCCAGCAGTTACCGGGGGGTCGGAGAGACCCAGTACTTC. Translating gives CASSYRGVGETQYF.

The chain combines TRBV4-2 with TRBJ2-7; perhaps TRBD2 as D (6 bases). The CDR3 is 13 residues long. Trimming cost V 1 base and J 7 bases, with 11 bases left between them. CDR1 LGHNA and CDR2 YNFKEQ come from the germline V gene. The CDR3 nucleotides are TGTGCCAGCAGCCAAGGTCCACGGGGGGAGCAGTACTTC. This gives the protein CASSQGPRGEQYF.

The table lists this clone with a few counts. The chain joins TRBV2 to TRBJ2-2; TRBD1 matches 8 bases. V trimming: 6 bases; J trimming: 6 bases; junction bases outside the gene matches: 9. The CDR3 runs to 15 residues. Germline loops: CDR1 SNHLY, CDR2 FYNNEI. The CDR3 region has the DNA TGTGCCAGCAGCGGACAGGGTTTTAGTTCCGGGGAGCTGTTTTTT. Protein: CASSGQGFSSGELFF.

The chain employs TRBV4-1 and TRBJ2-7; D remains unclear. V shed 3 bases and J shed 6 bases, with 9 bases lying between them. The CDR3 has 12 amino acids. Germline CDR1 is MGHRA and CDR2 is YSYEKL. In nucleotides, the CDR3 is TGCGCCAGCAGCCAGATAACTGGCGAGCAGTACTTC. Amino acid sequence: CASSQITGEQYF.

The chain's CDR3 is CASSHDSFSDGYTF. For the CDR3, the DNA is TGTGCCAGCAGTCATGACAGCTTCAGTGATGGCTACACCTTC. The chain couples TRBV25-1 to TRBJ1-2; possibly TRBD1 for D (5 bases). Per germline, CDR1 MGHDK and CDR2 SYGVNS. CDR3 length: 14 amino acids. The V and J ends lost 5 bases and 6 bases respectively, with 16 bases between them.

This clone has a single count. The chain employs TRBV7-2 and TRBJ1-1; maybe TRBD1 (5 bases). This CDR3 is built from 13 residues. V was cut by 4 bases and J by 6 bases, with 12 bases left in between. Germline CDR1 and CDR2: SGHTA and FQGNSA. As DNA, the CDR3 is TGTGCCAGCAGCTCAGCGGGGGGGGCTGAAGCTTTCTTT. Its protein product is CASSSAGGAEAFF.

There are a few counts of this clone. Since the CDR3 does not end with the conserved phenylalanine or tryptophan, this likely comes from a read error. It is unclear where the CDR3 begins or ends on the DNA, so no DNA is shown, and the CDR3 is as TCRdb lists it. The chain uses TRBV5-3 and TRBJ1-1; the DNA was not compared with TRBD1, the D call given in the table. TRBV5-3 is an ORF, with its function uncertain. The CDR3 numbers 11 amino acids, ends counted. CDR3 protein: CARSSPGTRPL.

The table lists this clone with a few counts. V usage is TRBV27 and J usage is TRBJ2-6; tentative D call: TRBD1 (5 bases). V was clipped by 6 bases and J by 2 bases, with 11 bases between them. Germline V gene sequence: CDR1 MNHEY, CDR2 SMNVEV (reference sequence). The CDR3 is 15 residues long. The CDR3 region is CASRKQGAGANVLTF. CDR3 coding DNA: TGTGCCAGCAGGAAGCAGGGTGCTGGGGCCAACGTCCTGACTTTC.

J is TRBJ1-4 and V is TRBV19; TRBD1 aligns across 7 bases. Germline V gene lookup returns CDR1 LNHDA and CDR2 SQIVND (reference sequence). J gave up 4 bases and V 11 bases, and 10 bases lay outside the gene matches. The CDR3 has 14 residues. This CDR3 reads CAAARDSYNEKLFF. The CDR3 DNA reads TGTGCCGCAGCTAGGGACAGCTATAATGAAAAACTGTTTTTT.